This T cell receptor beta chain appears in the sequencing data of a study of T cell changes during pregnancy in multiple sclerosis. Here immunoSEQ multiplex PCR was the method, and the copy in TCRdb shows in-frame clones only, minus some. The sample records fewer than 60,000 clones, about 91% being singletons. V dropped 0 bases and J dropped 7; count of bases not matched to a gene: 5. Germline CDR1 and CDR2: SGHRS and YFSETQ. The length of the CDR3 is 16 residues. The rearrangement links TRBV5-1 to TRBJ1-4, with TRBD1 matching 11 bases. Sequencing used peripheral blood, obtained after pregnancy. This TCR was recovered from a female donor in good health, enrolled as a control in a pregnancy study. The CDR3 region has the DNA TGCGCCAGCAGCTTGGATGGACAGGGGGCCGGTGAAAAACTGTTTTTT. Encoded protein: CASSLDGQGAGEKLFF.